This entry lists 23 T cell receptor beta chains sequenced from one sample in a study of Tregs in tolerant kidney transplant recipients. Produced via immunoSEQ multiplex PCR; TCRdb's table is partial and in-frame only. Counted here are 98,000 or so clones, around 90% occurring once; the ten biggest clones make up about 0.31%. The source was CD4+ T cells from blood, collected before the transplant. Every receptor here comes from a human donor who received a combined kidney and bone marrow transplant.

The chain has TRBV28 and TRBJ2-2; TRBD1 agrees at 12 bases. This CDR3 is built from 15 residues. The germline V gene encodes CDR1 MDHEN and CDR2 SYDVKM. Trimming removed 6 bases from V and 6 bases from J; junction bases left unmatched: 5. The CDR3 sequence is CASSSRDRGPGELFF. The CDR3 nucleotides read TGTGCCAGCAGCTCCCGGGACAGGGGGCCCGGGGAGCTGTTTTTT.

This chain joins TRBV5-1 and TRBJ2-5, with 12 bases identical to TRBD1. The CDR3 totals 18 residues. The J segment lost 5 bases and the V segment lost 3 bases, leaving 14 bases of the junction unmatched. The germline gives CDR1 SGHRS, CDR2 YFSETQ. CDR3 in DNA: TGCGCCAGCAGCTCACTCCCGGCCGGGACAGGGGGCGGGGAGACCCAGTACTTC. Translated, it gives CASSSLPAGTGGGETQYF.

This clone has a single count. The rearrangement joins TRBV5-1 to TRBJ1-4; tentative D call: TRBD1 (6 bases). Trimming took 0 bases from V and 5 from J, leaving 11 bases between them. The CDR3 consists of 15 residues. Germline V gives CDR1 SGHRS, CDR2 YFSETQ. The CDR3 DNA sequence: TGCGCCAGCAGCTTGGCCGGACAGAGGAATGAAAAACTGTTTTTT. This gives the protein CASSLAGQRNEKLFF. The full variable domain, in which reference TRBV5-1 and TRBJ1-4 provide the parts outside the CDR3, is KAGVTQTPRYLIKTRGQQVTLSCSPISGHRSVSWYQQTPGQGLQFLFEYFSETQRNKGNFPGRFSGRQFSNSRSEMNVSTLELGDSALYLCASSLAGQRNEKLFFGSGTQLSVL.

This clone appeared a single time. This rearrangement joins TRBV2 to TRBJ2-3; D is possibly TRBD2 (7 bases). Trimming pared 6 bases from V and 1 base from J, leaving 11 bases between. There are 14 residues in the CDR3. The germline CDR1 and CDR2 sequences are SNHLY and FYNNEI. CDR3 sequence reads: CASRGAGGTDTQYF. The CDR3 coding sequence is TGTGCCAGCAGGGGGGCGGGGGGCACAGATACGCAGTATTTT.

This rearrangement joins TRBV6-1 to TRBJ2-5; 8 bases line up with TRBD2. Trimming took 6 bases from V and 4 from J; bases not matched to a gene: 10. The length of the CDR3 is 15 residues. CDR1 and CDR2 (germline): MNHNS, SASEGT. CDR3 amino acids: CASRSGGLAGETQYF. The CDR3 DNA reads as TGTGCCAGCAGGTCTGGAGGGCTAGCGGGAGAGACCCAGTACTTC.

This chain links TRBV28 with TRBJ2-1; 9 bases are shared with TRBD2. V lost 5 bases to trimming and J lost 6 bases; unmatched junction nucleotides: 8. The germline gives CDR1 MDHEN, CDR2 SYDVKM. The CDR3 runs to 15 residues. The chain's CDR3 is CASSPTGTSRNEQFF. In DNA, the CDR3 is TGTGCCAGCAGTCCTACCGGGACTAGCCGCAATGAGCAGTTCTTC.

The chain uses TRBV28 and TRBJ2-7, with D possibly being TRBD2 (5 bases). The V gene's germline CDR1 is MDHEN and CDR2 SYDVKM. Trimming removed 6 bases at V and 4 bases at J, with 13 bases between. The CDR3 has 13 amino acids. CDR3 bases: TGTGCCAGCAGACCAACGGGGAGTTACGAGCAGTACTTC. Translation gives CASRPTGSYEQYF.

The V call is TRBV5-1, the J call TRBJ2-1, with 13 bases aligning to TRBD2. The J segment lost 8 bases and the V segment lost 0 bases, leaving 11 bases of the junction unmatched. The CDR3 consists of 18 residues. The V gene's germline CDR1 is SGHRS and CDR2 YFSETQ. This CDR3 reads CASSLELAGGRFKHEQFF. The DNA of the CDR3 is TGCGCCAGCAGCTTGGAACTAGCGGGAGGGCGGTTTAAGCATGAGCAGTTCTTC.

This rearrangement joins TRBV7-2 to TRBJ1-5; 8 bases map to TRBD1. The V gene's germline CDR1 is SGHTA and CDR2 FQGNSA. V gave up 5 bases and J gave up 6 bases; unmatched junction bases: 6. The CDR3 is made up of 14 amino acids. The CDR3 here is CASSPDRVGQPQHF. Written as DNA, the CDR3 is TGTGCCAGCAGCCCGGACAGGGTCGGTCAGCCCCAGCATTTT.

The chain employs TRBV18 and TRBJ1-5; unclear D gene. The V gene's germline CDR1 is KGHSH and CDR2 LQKENI. CDR3 length equals 16 residues. With 2 bases removed from V and 2 bases from J, the gap between germline ends came to 13 bases. CDR3 in DNA: TGTGCCAGCTCACCAGAGGCACCGAGGGGCAATCAGCCCCAGCATTTT. Protein product: CASSPEAPRGNQPQHF.

The chain employs TRBV5-1 and TRBJ2-7, with D tentatively TRBD1 (7 bases). V gave up 4 bases and J gave up 0 bases, with 11 bases separating them. Germline values: CDR1 SGHRS, CDR2 YFSETQ. The CDR3 length is 14 residues. The CDR3 DNA is TGCGCCAGCAGCCAGGGGGGAAACTCCTACGAGCAGTACTTC. Encoded protein: CASSQGGNSYEQYF.

This clone was observed once. V and J are TRBV12-2 and TRBJ1-2; no check of the table's D call, TRBD1, against the DNA was made. TRBV12-2 is designated a pseudogene. The CDR3 spans 12 residues. CDR3 in DNA: TGTGCAAGTCACAGACAGAGGTATGGCTACACCTTC. The encoded protein is CASHRQRYGYTF.

The chain is built from TRBV5-6 and TRBJ1-3; D is undetermined. V dropped 4 bases and J dropped 4 bases, with 9 bases sitting between them. CDR1 is SGHDT and CDR2 is YYEEEE in the germline V gene. There are 13 residues in the CDR3. CDR3 DNA: TGTGCCAGCAGCCAGCCGGGGGGAAACACCATATATTTT. Amino acid sequence: CASSQPGGNTIYF.

The gene calls are TRBV5-1 and TRBJ2-7; tentatively, D is TRBD1 (5 bases). CDR1 is SGHRS, CDR2 YFSETQ, per germline. The CDR3 runs to 14 residues. Trimming shortened V by 3 bases and J by 2 bases, and 12 bases separated the two germline ends. The CDR3 is CASSSNTGPYEQYF. The CDR3 nucleotides are TGCGCCAGCAGCTCAAACACAGGCCCCTACGAGCAGTACTTC.

This clone came up once. V usage is TRBV5-6 and J usage is TRBJ2-7, with TRBD1 as a possible D gene (5 bases). CDR1 is SGHDT, CDR2 YYEEEE, per germline. CDR3 length: 13 residues. V shed 2 bases and J shed 6 bases, with 12 bases lying between them. This CDR3 reads CASSLGDLAEQYF. The CDR3 region has the DNA TGTGCCAGCAGCTTAGGGGATCTTGCCGAGCAGTACTTC.

J is TRBJ2-7 and V is TRBV2; 7 bases agree with TRBD1. Germline V gene sequence: CDR1 SNHLY, CDR2 FYNNEI. V lost 6 bases, J lost 4 bases, and 6 bases stayed unmatched. The CDR3 has 13 residues. The CDR3 loop reads CASRVDRSYEQYF. The CDR3 region has the DNA TGTGCCAGCAGGGTGGACAGGAGTTACGAGCAGTACTTC.

The CDR3 is CASSLASGQGHGYTF. In DNA, the CDR3 is TGTGCCAGCAGCTTAGCGTCCGGACAGGGACATGGCTACACCTTC. V is TRBV7-9 and J is TRBJ1-2; TRBD1 aligns across 8 bases. V lost 0 bases to trimming and J lost 6 bases; unmatched junction nucleotides: 6. The CDR3 has 15 amino acids. The V gene's germline CDR1 is SEHNR and CDR2 FQNEAQ (reference sequence).

This chain uses TRBV18 with TRBJ2-7; D is possibly TRBD2 (7 bases). This CDR3 has 14 residues. The V end was cut by 2 bases, the J end by 5 bases, with 13 bases between. Germline V lookup: CDR1 KGHSH, CDR2 LQKENI. The CDR3 sequence is CASSPVGGGDEQYF. The CDR3 region has the DNA TGTGCCAGCTCACCAGTAGGGGGGGGAGACGAGCAGTACTTC.

This chain joins TRBV19 and TRBJ1-4; unclear D gene. The CDR3 sequence is 17 residues long. Trimming stripped 4 bases from V and 0 bases from J, with 15 bases between. The germline CDR1 and CDR2 sequences are LNHDA and SQIVND (reference sequence). CDR3 residues: CASSTLVPGPTNEKLFF. The CDR3 DNA sequence: TGTGCCAGTAGTACCCTAGTTCCCGGCCCAACTAATGAAAAACTGTTTTTT.

This rearrangement joins TRBV18 to TRBJ2-2; possible D gene TRBD2, 5 bases. V shed 3 bases and J shed 3 bases, with 11 bases lying between them. The CDR3 consists of 15 residues. The V gene's germline CDR1 is KGHSH and CDR2 LQKENI. The CDR3 loop is CASSPGAPDTGELFF. Here the CDR3 DNA reads TGTGCCAGCTCACCGGGAGCCCCGGACACCGGGGAGCTGTTTTTT.

The chain combines TRBV11-2 with TRBJ2-5, with a tentative D call TRBD1 (6 bases). The V gene lost 5 bases and the J gene lost 1 base, with 11 bases spanning the gap. The germline gives CDR1 SGHAT, CDR2 FQNNGV. This CDR3 contains 14 residues. CDR3 bases: TGTGCCAGCAGCATACAGGGCCCCCAAGAGACCCAGTACTTC. Translating gives CASSIQGPQETQYF.

This sequence joins TRBV19 and TRBJ2-6; D call uncertain. The germline CDR1 and CDR2 sequences are LNHDA and SQIVND (reference sequence). With 6 bases removed from V and 4 bases from J, the gap between germline ends came to 16 bases. The CDR3 has 16 amino acids. The CDR3 is CASSRLGAEGANVLTF. Here the CDR3 DNA reads TGTGCCAGTAGCAGGCTTGGCGCAGAAGGGGCCAACGTCCTGACTTTC.

The chain couples TRBV16 to TRBJ2-1; tentatively, D is TRBD1 (6 bases). In germline, CDR1 is KGHSY, CDR2 FQNENV. Trimming left V 4 bases short and J 8 bases short, with 15 bases between. This CDR3 contains 14 residues. CDR3 sequence: CASSPGTLRDEQFF. As DNA, the CDR3 is TGTGCCAGCAGCCCAGGGACATTGAGGGATGAGCAGTTCTTC.